Presented here are 31 T cell receptor beta chains from one specimen sequenced in a study of regulatory T cells in long-lasting Graves disease. Investigators prepared the TCR beta libraries by applying iRepertoire HTBI primers and Arm-PCR of CDR3 regions. TCRdb passed the multiplex PCR reads through MiXCR, listing each CDR3 protein once. This sample has about 470,000 distinct CDR3 sequences, with under 25% found just once. Noted time point: persistent/refractory GD, antithyroid drugs over 5 years with positive TRAb. Isolated PBMC RNA provided the starting material for the TCR library. The sample in question was peripheral blood mononuclear cells (PBMCs), obtained when the disease was refractory, from a patient treated with antithyroid drugs. Every receptor here comes from a female donor with Graves disease.

Worth noting for this clonotype: One junction end disagrees with the germline gene, perhaps due to a read error. V is TRBV20-1 and J is TRBJ1-2; 7 bases align to TRBD1. This CDR3 comprises 9 residues. Germline-derived CDR1 and CDR2 are DFQATT and SNEGSKA (reference sequence). Here the CDR3 DNA reads TGCAGTGCTCGACAGGGCCTCCTCTTC. Encoded protein: CSARQGLLF.

V and J are TRBV10-3 and TRBJ2-2, with TRBD2 as a possible D gene (5 bases). CDR1 ENHRY and CDR2 SYGVKD come from the germline V gene. The V end lost 6 bases, the J end lost 5 bases, and 7 bases lay between the germline ends. CDR3 length: 12 residues. CDR3 DNA sequence: TGTGCCATCAGCGGGGTTACCGGGGAGCTGTTTTTT. Residues: CAISGVTGELFF.

CDR3 amino acids: CASWEGRLADTRRREEQFF. In DNA, the CDR3 is TGTGCCAGCTGGGAGGGAAGACTAGCGGACACCCGCCGCAGGGAAGAGCAGTTCTTC. The rearrangement joins TRBV7-2 to TRBJ2-1; TRBD2 matches 9 bases. V shed 8 bases, J shed 10 bases, and the junction held 27 bases outside the gene matches. Germline V CDR1 and CDR2: SGHTA, FQGNSA. The CDR3 loop spans 19 amino acids.

This clonotype was seen a few times. The chain uses TRBV5-5 and TRBJ1-4; the D gene is possibly TRBD1 (6 bases). The CDR3 loop spans 16 amino acids. Germline CDR1 SGHKS, CDR2 YYEKEE (reference sequence). With 6 bases removed from V and 5 bases from J, the gap between germline ends came to 20 bases. CDR3 protein: CASNRGGGTVNEKLFF. Written as DNA, the CDR3 is TGTGCCAGCAACCGCGGAGGGGGGACGGTGAATGAAAAACTGTTTTTT.

This clonotype was seen many times. The chain joins TRBV7-2 to TRBJ2-5, with D possibly TRBD1 on 6 matching bases. The CDR3 loop spans 13 amino acids. Deletions cut 3 bases from V and 3 bases from J, with 8 bases between. CDR1 and CDR2 (germline): SGHTA, FQGNSA. The CDR3 here is CASSFNREETQYF. The DNA of the CDR3 is TGTGCCAGCAGCTTCAACAGGGAAGAGACCCAGTACTTC.

The genes are TRBV27 and TRBJ2-2; unclear D gene. The germline gives CDR1 MNHEY, CDR2 SMNVEV (reference sequence). This CDR3 spans 13 amino acids. The V end was cut by 4 bases, the J end by 7 bases, with 10 bases between. This CDR3 is CASSSLLDGELFF. DNA for the CDR3: TGTGCCAGCAGTTCCCTCTTAGACGGGGAGCTGTTTTTT.

V gene TRBV6-1 combines with J gene TRBJ1-1; 9 bases map to TRBD1. Germline assignment: CDR1 MNHNS and CDR2 SASEGT. Trimming removed 6 bases from V and 6 bases from J; junction bases left unmatched: 5. This CDR3 contains 13 residues. DNA of the CDR3: TGTGCCAGCAGAAATACAGGGGGCTCTGAAGCTTTCTTT. Translated, it gives CASRNTGGSEAFF.

On this clonotype itself: This may arise from a read error, as a much more abundant clone is one base away. The chain's CDR3 is CSVEKQLFNTEAFF. The CDR3 nucleotides read TGCAGCGTTGAGAAACAGCTCTTCAACACTGAAGCTTTCTTT. V gene TRBV29-1 combines with J gene TRBJ1-1, with no clear D. The ends were cut back, 3 bases at V and 2 bases at J, with 13 bases in the middle. The CDR3 length is 14 residues. Germline lookup yields CDR1 SQVTM and CDR2 ANQGSEA.

At least ten counts were recorded for this clonotype. The rearrangement uses TRBV7-2 and TRBJ1-2, with D hard to call. This CDR3 spans 16 amino acids. With 2 bases removed from V and 0 bases from J, the gap between germline ends came to 13 bases. Germline lookup yields CDR1 SGHTA and CDR2 FQGNSA. The CDR3 DNA is TGTGCCAGCAGCTTAAACGTGGCAGCGCCTAACTATGGCTACACCTTC. Its protein product is CASSLNVAAPNYGYTF.

This clonotype was picked up many times. V gene TRBV2 combines with J gene TRBJ2-5; D is possibly TRBD1 or TRBD2 (5 bases each). Trimming took 3 bases from V and 2 from J, leaving 13 bases between them. Germline CDR1 reads SNHLY; CDR2 reads FYNNEI. This CDR3 is built from 15 residues. DNA for the CDR3: TGTGCCAGCAGTGACGAGGGGTTTTGGCAAGAGACCCAGTACTTC. This sequence encodes CASSDEGFWQETQYF.

This clonotype was seen many times. Relative to the germline gene, one junction end is altered; a read error may explain this. The chain has TRBV5-1 and TRBJ1-3; TRBD1 matches at 7 bases. This CDR3 contains 14 residues. Germline values: CDR1 SGHRS, CDR2 YFSETQ. Here the CDR3 reads CASSLGQPGNTIYF. The CDR3 region has the DNA TGTGCCAGCAGCTTGGGACAGCCTGGAAACACCATATATTTT.

The sample holds a few counts of this clonotype. The chain combines TRBV6-5 with TRBJ1-1, with D maybe TRBD1 (6 bases). The CDR3 is 14 amino acids. Trimming took off 4 bases at V and 0 bases at J, with 9 bases between the two ends. Germline V gives CDR1 MNHEY, CDR2 SVGAGI. The CDR3 nucleotides read TGTGCCAGCAGTTCTTGGACAGTGAACACTGAAGCTTTCTTT. This codes for CASSSWTVNTEAFF.

In DNA, the CDR3 is TGTGCCTGGCTTTCACGAGAGACCCAGTACTTC. This gives the protein CAWLSRETQYF. The chain employs TRBV30 and TRBJ2-5, with D hard to call. Trimming pared 5 bases from V and 4 bases from J, leaving 8 bases between. The CDR3 length is 11 residues. Germline V lookup: CDR1 GTSNPN, CDR2 SVGIG (reference sequence).

The chain couples TRBV18 to TRBJ2-5; no reliable D call. This CDR3 is 15 amino acids long. The germline V gene encodes CDR1 KGHSH and CDR2 LQKENI. V gave up 5 bases and J gave up 2 bases, with 15 bases separating them. This chain's CDR3 is CASSAPGVPQETQYF. The CDR3, as DNA: TGTGCCAGCTCAGCCCCCGGCGTCCCGCAAGAGACCCAGTACTTC. The variable domain in full, with the rest retrieved from reference TRBV18 and TRBJ2-5, is NAGVMQNPRHLVRRRGQEARLRCSPMKGHSHVYWYRQLPEEGLKFMVYLQKENIIDESGMPKERFSAEFPKEGPSILRIQQVVRGDSAAYFCASSAPGVPQETQYFGPGTRLLVL.

This clonotype was recorded many times. CDR3 residues: CASTAGQTPYGYTF. DNA of the CDR3: TGTGCCAGTACCGCGGGACAGACACCCTATGGCTACACCTTC. The chain links TRBV19 to TRBJ1-2; 7 bases fit TRBD1. After removal of 7 bases from V and 4 bases from J, the junction contained 9 bases not matched to a gene. The CDR3 extends over 14 amino acids. Per the germline V gene, CDR1 is LNHDA and CDR2 is SQIVND (reference sequence).

This clonotype was picked up a small number of times. The chain is built from TRBV2 and TRBJ2-7, with D perhaps being TRBD1 or TRBD2 (5 bases each). Deletions cut 3 bases from V and 6 bases from J, with 12 bases between. CDR1 is SNHLY and CDR2 is FYNNEI in the germline V gene. CDR3 size: 13 residues. DNA for the CDR3: TGTGCCAGCAGTGAGGGACGGCCCCTCGAGCAGTACTTC. It yields the protein CASSEGRPLEQYF.

This clonotype showed up many times. This chain connects TRBV20-1 to TRBJ1-5; TRBD1 matches at 7 bases. In germline, CDR1 is DFQATT, CDR2 SNEGSKA (reference sequence). The length of the CDR3 is 13 residues. Trimming at V came to 4 bases and at J to 4 bases, leaving 4 bases not matched to a gene. The CDR3 sequence: CSAIGQDNQPQHF. The CDR3 DNA reads TGCAGTGCTATAGGACAGGATAATCAGCCCCAGCATTTT.

V is TRBV2 and J is TRBJ1-1, with 7 positions matching TRBD1. V was clipped by 0 bases and J by 9 bases; unmatched bases: 10. The germline CDR1 and CDR2 sequences are SNHLY and FYNNEI. This CDR3 region has 15 residues. This chain's CDR3 is CASSEAIFGTAKAFF. CDR3 in DNA: TGTGCCAGCAGTGAAGCAATATTCGGGACAGCAAAAGCTTTCTTT.

This clonotype was found a few times. V usage is TRBV9 and J usage is TRBJ2-7, with D possibly TRBD1 on 6 matching bases. The CDR3 extends over 13 amino acids. V lost 4 bases, J lost 6 bases, and 14 bases lay in between. Germline values: CDR1 SGDLS, CDR2 YYNGEE. CDR3 protein: CASSPRDNSEQYF. The CDR3 DNA sequence: TGTGCCAGCAGCCCGAGGGACAATTCCGAGCAGTACTTC.

As DNA, the CDR3 is TGTGCCAGCAGCGCACAGGGGAATGAGCAGTTCTTC. This encodes CASSAQGNEQFF. This chain uses TRBV7-3 with TRBJ2-1; 7 bases map to TRBD1. This CDR3 contains 12 residues. V lost 5 bases to trimming and J lost 7 bases; unmatched junction nucleotides: 2. Looked up from germline, CDR1 is SGHTA and CDR2 is FQGTGA.

This clonotype was counted at least ten times. J is TRBJ1-1 and V is TRBV7-3; 9 nucleotides match TRBD1. Germline lookup yields CDR1 SGHTA and CDR2 FQGTGA. This CDR3 spans 15 amino acids. V shed 5 bases and J 1 base; nucleotides not matched to a gene: 5. The CDR3 region is CASSDWTGANTEAFF. DNA of the CDR3: TGTGCCAGCAGCGATTGGACAGGGGCGAACACTGAAGCTTTCTTT.

The chain is built from TRBV29-1 and TRBJ2-1; unclear D gene. There are 14 residues in the CDR3. The V gene's germline CDR1 is SQVTM and CDR2 ANQGSEA. V gave up 6 bases and J gave up 4 bases, with 16 bases separating them. The CDR3 DNA sequence: TGCAGCGTGGTTCAATGGGTTCAGTACAATGAGCAGTTCTTC. It yields the protein CSVVQWVQYNEQFF.

The rearrangement uses TRBV5-1 and TRBJ2-7; D is perhaps TRBD1 (7 bases). The CDR3 extends over 16 amino acids. Germline CDR1 and CDR2: SGHRS and YFSETQ. The ends were cut back, 2 bases at V and 3 bases at J, with 18 bases in the middle. The chain's CDR3 is CASSFATRGDDYEQYV. CDR3 coding DNA: TGCGCCAGCAGCTTCGCGACCAGGGGGGACGACTACGAGCAGTACGTC.

V is TRBV10-3 and J is TRBJ2-7, with D maybe TRBD2 (6 bases). CDR1 and CDR2 from the germline V gene are ENHRY and SYGVKD. V was cut by 6 bases and J by 0 bases, with 18 bases left in between. This CDR3 spans 16 amino acids. CDR3 nucleotides: TGTGCCATCAGGGGAGGAAGGAGAACTCACTCCTACGAGCAGTACTTC. It is translated as CAIRGGRRTHSYEQYF.

V usage is TRBV15 and J usage is TRBJ2-1; the match to TRBD2 covers 8 bases. Germline CDR1 is LNHNV and CDR2 is YYDKDF (reference sequence). J gave up 2 bases and V 2 bases, and 8 bases lay outside the gene matches. The CDR3 extends over 17 amino acids. Written as DNA, the CDR3 is TGTGCCACCAGCAGATCTAAGCGGGAGAGCCCCTACAATGAGCAGTTCTTC. It translates to CATSRSKRESPYNEQFF.

This chain connects TRBV3-1 to TRBJ2-3; 7 bases agree with TRBD2. Germline loops: CDR1 LGHDT, CDR2 YNNKEL (reference sequence). The length of the CDR3 is 14 residues. The V segment lost 4 bases and the J segment 5 bases; nucleotides outside the gene matches: 6. The CDR3 nucleotides are TGTGCCAGCAGCCCGTCCACGGGGGGAGATACGCAGTATTTT. Amino acids: CASSPSTGGDTQYF.

A few counts support this clonotype. The chain employs TRBV19 and TRBJ1-1; D possibly corresponds to TRBD1 (6 bases). In germline, CDR1 is LNHDA, CDR2 SQIVND (reference sequence). The CDR3 extends over 16 amino acids. Trimming removed 4 bases at V and 3 bases at J, with 18 bases between. In nucleotides, the CDR3 is TGTGCCAGTAGTACGGGACATATACAGATGGACACTGAAGCTTTCTTT. This gives the protein CASSTGHIQMDTEAFF.

The rearrangement joins TRBV29-1 to TRBJ1-2, with D perhaps TRBD1 (5 bases). Germline CDR1 and CDR2: SQVTM and ANQGSEA. Trimming took 1 base from V and 4 from J, leaving 22 bases between them. CDR3 size: 17 residues. CDR3 sequence: CSVEGSGTSFGGYGYTF. CDR3 sequence (DNA): TGCAGCGTTGAAGGCTCGGGGACCTCCTTTGGGGGCTATGGCTACACCTTC. Full variable domain (remainder filled in from reference TRBV29-1 and TRBJ1-2): SAVISQKPSRDICQRGTSLTIQCQVDSQVTMMFWYRQQPGQSLTLIATANQGSEATYESGFVIDKFPISRPNLTFSTLTVSNMSPEDSSIYLCSVEGSGTSFGGYGYTFGSGTRLTVV.

This clonotype has at least ten counts. This sequence joins TRBV20-1 and TRBJ1-2, with a possible D match to TRBD1 (6 bases). The CDR3 is 14 residues long. The germline V and J ends were trimmed by 3 bases and 1 base, with 12 bases remaining between them. The V gene's germline CDR1 is DFQATT and CDR2 SNEGSKA (reference sequence). CDR3: CSARGARGNYGYTF. CDR3 nucleotide sequence: TGCAGTGCTAGGGGTGCCAGGGGTAACTATGGCTACACCTTC.

In its sample, this clonotype was seen many times. The chain has TRBV2 and TRBJ2-7, with 8 bases lining up with TRBD1. Trimming cost V 6 bases and J 4 bases; bases outside gene matches: 11. The CDR3 extends over 15 amino acids. CDR1 is SNHLY and CDR2 is FYNNEI in the germline V gene. The CDR3 protein is CASSDGTGTSYEQYF. The DNA of the CDR3 is TGTGCCAGCAGCGATGGGACAGGAACGTCGTACGAGCAGTACTTC.

This chain uses TRBV28 with TRBJ2-7; D is unresolved. Trimming removed 5 bases from V and 4 bases from J, with 9 bases in between. The V gene's germline CDR1 is MDHEN and CDR2 SYDVKM. The CDR3 sequence is 12 residues long. For the CDR3, the DNA is TGTGCCAGCAGTCTAGAGCTTTACGAGCAGTACTTC. This encodes CASSLELYEQYF.